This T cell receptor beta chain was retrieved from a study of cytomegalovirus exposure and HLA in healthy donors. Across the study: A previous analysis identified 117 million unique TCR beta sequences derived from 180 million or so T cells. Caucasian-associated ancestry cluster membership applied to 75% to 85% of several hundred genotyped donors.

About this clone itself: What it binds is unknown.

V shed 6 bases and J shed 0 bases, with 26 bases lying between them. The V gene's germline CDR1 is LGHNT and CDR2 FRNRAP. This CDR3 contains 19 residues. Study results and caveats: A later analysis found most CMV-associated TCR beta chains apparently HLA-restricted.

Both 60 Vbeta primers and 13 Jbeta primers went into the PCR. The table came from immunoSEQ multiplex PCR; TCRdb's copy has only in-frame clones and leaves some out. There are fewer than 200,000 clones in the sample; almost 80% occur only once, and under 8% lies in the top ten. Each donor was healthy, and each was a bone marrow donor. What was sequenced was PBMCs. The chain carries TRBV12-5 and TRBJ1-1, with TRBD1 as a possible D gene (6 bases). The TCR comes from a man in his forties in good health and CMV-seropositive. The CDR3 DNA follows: TGTGCTAGTGGGCTGGGACAAAGGTCCTTGGGGCCACTGAACACTGAAGCTTTCTTT. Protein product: CASGLGQRSLGPLNTEAFF. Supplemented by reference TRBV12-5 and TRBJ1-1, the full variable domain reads DARVTQTPRHKVTEMGQEVTMRCQPILGHNTVFWYRQTMMQGLELLAYFRNRAPLDDSGMPKDRFSAEMPDATLATLKIQPSEPRDSAVYFCASGLGQRSLGPLNTEAFFGQGTRLTVV.